The sequence of this TCR beta chain was determined in a study of Graves' ophthalmopathy and Graves' hyperthyroidism. The TCR beta CDR3 regions underwent amplification from RNA transcripts. HTBI primers were employed in first-round RT-PCR, then a second-round multiplex PCR followed. TCRdb re-called the multiplex PCR reads through MiXCR, storing one row per CDR3 protein. The sample has some 210,000 distinct CDR3 sequences; around 28% are singletons. CDR3 length: 15 amino acids. V was cut by 1 base and J by 4 bases, with 11 bases left in between. Germline values: CDR1 SGHRS, CDR2 YFSETQ. This clonotype was observed many times.

J is TRBJ2-2 and V is TRBV5-1, with D tentatively TRBD2 (6 bases). The sequence was collected from a man aged 45 to 65 with Graves' ophthalmopathy. The sequenced sample consisted of peripheral blood. CDR3 bases: TGCGCCAGCAGCTTGAATAGCGGAACCACCGGGGAGCTGTTTTTT. This encodes CASSLNSGTTGELFF.